This T cell receptor beta chain came from a study of blood T cell repertoires in COVID-19. Overall study context: Researchers got acute and convalescent COVID-19 samples from the United States, Italy and Spain. The cDNA or gDNA used as material had been derived from T cells, B-cell-depleted T cells, or PBMCs.

The count of this clone is one. V lost 0 bases and J lost 8; bases outside the gene matches: 5. CDR1 and CDR2 (germline): SGHNT, YYREEE (reference sequence). The CDR3 is made up of 15 amino acids. Original methodology: Scientists estimated how many nucleated cells there were by amplifying reference gene primers. Sequencing used immunoSEQ multiplex PCR; TCRdb keeps in-frame clones, though not all of them. From that table come the V and J calls and clone size; the DNA was used to work out D and trimming. The table lists about 98,000 clones, 84% of them singletons. The receptor was isolated from a man aged 35-49 years with active or convalescent COVID-19. The chain recombines TRBV5-4 with TRBJ2-3, with TRBD2 matching over 11 bases. What was sequenced was peripheral blood. The CDR3 loop reads CASSLVAGGPGTQYF. CDR3 coding DNA: TGTGCCAGCAGCTTGGTAGCGGGGGGGCCGGGTACGCAGTATTTT.